The present T cell receptor (beta chain) was sequenced within a study of cytomegalovirus exposure and HLA in healthy donors. Across the whole study: In an earlier analysis, 95 million to 140 million unique TCR beta sequences were found from some 200 million T cells. The study's findings and limits: Across HLA loci, a later analysis found differing TCR association rates, with DRB1 most and HLA-C fewest.

The CDR3 is made up of 14 amino acids. Per the germline V gene, CDR1 is MNHNY and CDR2 is SVGAGI (reference sequence). The V segment lost 6 bases and the J segment 5 bases; nucleotides outside the gene matches: 8. With 60 Vbeta and 13 Jbeta primers, the PCR was carried out. Some clones are missing from TCRdb's copy, which holds only in-frame ones; the method was immunoSEQ multiplex PCR. The sample includes fewer than 250,000 clones, around 73% seen only once; the top ten take 3.8%. To note about this clone: Its target is not known.

The chain links TRBV6-6 to TRBJ2-7, with 9 bases aligning to TRBD1. Sequenced material: PBMCs. This sequence originates from a male donor in good health and CMV-seronegative. The CDR3 sequence is CASRGDREVHEQYF. Written as DNA, the CDR3 is TGTGCCAGCAGGGGGGACAGGGAGGTTCACGAGCAGTACTTC.